This T cell receptor beta chain was recorded in a study of CD8 T cells in ankylosing spondylitis. Library preparation for TCR beta used quantitative 5'-RACE with molecular barcodes. TCRdb analysed the 5' RACE reads with MiXCR anew, one entry per CDR3 protein. This table has more than 650,000 distinct CDR3 sequences, 10% to 15% appearing once. The CDR3 contains 15 residues. Trimming removed 5 bases from V and 1 base from J, with 12 bases in between. CDR1 and CDR2 from the germline V gene are WSHSY and SAAADI. With respect to this clonotype: Its specificity is unknown.

General study results and limits: In ankylosing spondylitis patients, matched synovial fluid reportedly showed significant enrichment of disease-linked clones. Within ankylosing spondylitis blood, a TCR beta motif made up of fewer than ten highly homologous variants appeared to be characteristic.

The TCR comes from a male donor with ankylosing spondylitis. Sequences were obtained from blood, either unsorted or a sorted T cell fraction (not recorded which). The chain uses TRBV10-2 and TRBJ2-1; D perhaps matches TRBD1 (5 bases). CDR3 residues: CASSRVAGSYNEQFF. Here the CDR3 DNA reads TGCGCCAGCAGTCGGGTGGCAGGGTCCTACAATGAGCAGTTCTTC.